Listed here is a single TCR beta chain. Its antigen is unknown. The PCR had 60 Vbeta and 13 Jbeta primers. Sequenced by immunoSEQ multiplex PCR; TCRdb stores in-frame clones only, minus some. This sample has about 130,000 clones; roughly 74% occur once, and the top ten carry around 3.9%. Germline-derived CDR1 and CDR2 are SGDLS and YYNGEE. The J segment lost 8 bases and the V segment lost 0 bases, leaving 14 bases of the junction unmatched. The CDR3 loop spans 18 amino acids. The source of the sample is a study of cytomegalovirus exposure and HLA in healthy donors. Points from the study as a whole: It was approximately 170 TCR beta chains that were listed as cytomegalovirus-associated. As was reported, the HLA-A and HLA-B alleles of most subjects were accurately predicted from TCR beta sequences. In an earlier analysis, productive rearrangement rates for most beta V segments clustered near 87% or 30%. Presence/absence comparisons presumed near-even sequencing depth among donors.

This sequence joins TRBV9 and TRBJ2-1; 10 bases map to TRBD2. The sequenced sample was PBMCs. This TCR was sampled from a woman between 50 and 59 years old in good health and CMV-seropositive. This chain's CDR3 is CASSVEAVGLAGAYEQFF. The CDR3 DNA reads as TGTGCCAGCAGCGTAGAGGCCGTAGGGCTAGCGGGGGCTTATGAGCAGTTCTTC.